These 26 T cell receptor beta chains were all obtained from the same sample, sequenced in a study of T-cell memory formation after mild COVID-19. TCRdb redid the calling of the 5' RACE reads with MiXCR, one entry per CDR3 protein. The table has around 300,000 distinct CDR3 sequences, roughly 15% seen once. The sequenced sample was PBMCs or a T cell subset sorted from them (not recorded which). Receptor source: a man aged 18 to 30 who had mild COVID-19 (a few samples of this study predate the infection). Cell type and time point are not known.

The chain joins TRBV30 to TRBJ1-5, with D possibly TRBD1 on 6 matching bases. Germline CDR1 GTSNPN, CDR2 SVGIG (reference sequence). This CDR3 region has 13 residues. Trimming took 2 bases from V and 4 from J, leaving 9 bases between them. CDR3 DNA sequence: TGTGCCTGGAGTCCTACAGGGAATCAGCCCCAGCATTTT. It is translated as CAWSPTGNQPQHF.

Comments on this clonotype: One end of the junction is discordant with germline, which a read error may explain. This chain joins TRBV12-3 or TRBV12-4 and TRBJ1-1; 8 nucleotides match TRBD1. This CDR3 has 14 amino acids. The CDR3 DNA reads as TGTGCCAGCAGTGACCGACAGGGGAACCCTGAAGCTTTCTTT. This gives the protein CASSDRQGNPEAFF.

The CDR3 sequence is CASSLENRPGTDTQYF. CDR3 in DNA: TGTGCCAGCAGTTTAGAGAATCGCCCGGGGACAGATACGCAGTATTTT. This chain joins TRBV27 and TRBJ2-3; D may be TRBD2 (5 bases). The CDR3 sequence is 16 residues long. From germline, CDR1 is MNHEY and CDR2 SMNVEV (reference sequence). Trimming took 2 bases from V and 3 from J, leaving 15 bases between them.

V is TRBV5-1 and J is TRBJ2-2; D perhaps matches TRBD2 (5 bases). The CDR3 length is 15 residues. CDR1 is SGHRS and CDR2 is YFSETQ in the germline V gene. Trimming left V 4 bases short and J 6 bases short, with 16 bases between. CDR3 amino acids: CASSQGNTGAGELFF. The DNA for the CDR3 is TGCGCCAGCAGCCAAGGGAACACCGGGGCCGGGGAGCTGTTTTTT.

The J gene is TRBJ1-1, the V gene TRBV10-2, with D uncertain. Germline values: CDR1 WSHSY, CDR2 SAAADI. The CDR3 spans 11 residues. Trimming left V 10 bases short and J 11 bases short, with 17 bases between. The CDR3 reads CATRKDLGAFF. The DNA of the CDR3 is TGCGCCACCCGAAAAGACCTGGGGGCTTTCTTT.

This chain joins TRBV4-1 and TRBJ2-7; D not certain. The CDR3 sequence is 13 residues long. Germline V gives CDR1 MGHRA, CDR2 YSYEKL. The V end was cut by 0 bases, the J end by 8 bases, with 11 bases between. The DNA for the CDR3 is TGCGCCAGCAGCCAAGATCCCTTCGGGCAGCAGTACTTC. Translated: CASSQDPFGQQYF.

This clonotype showed up just a few times. The chain recombines TRBV4-1 with TRBJ1-1; weak D call: TRBD1 (5 bases). CDR3 length: 18 residues. The ends were cut back, 5 bases at V and 1 base at J, with 23 bases in the middle. Per germline, CDR1 MGHRA and CDR2 YSYEKL. CDR3 sequence reads: CASSARWGPGPKNTEAFF. The CDR3 DNA follows: TGCGCCAGCAGCGCCCGCTGGGGACCGGGCCCGAAGAACACTGAAGCTTTCTTT.

In its sample, this clonotype was seen many times. The chain uses TRBV7-8 and TRBJ2-7; no clear D. The CDR3 sequence is 13 residues long. Germline values: CDR1 SGHVS, CDR2 FQNEAQ. V was pared by 1 base and J by 4 bases, with 8 bases between. The CDR3 DNA reads TGTGCCAGCAGCTTAGGGCCCCTATACGAGCAGTACTTC. Translated: CASSLGPLYEQYF.

The rearrangement links TRBV20-1 to TRBJ1-3; D is ambiguous. Germline CDR1 reads DFQATT; CDR2 reads SNEGSKA (reference sequence). The ends were cut back, 0 bases at V and 2 bases at J, with 2 bases in the middle. CDR3 length equals 12 residues. In DNA form, the CDR3 reads TGCAGTGCTAGAGACCCTGGAAACACCATATATTTT. This gives the protein CSARDPGNTIYF.

This clonotype is medium-sized (0.01 to 0.1%). This rearrangement joins TRBV10-3 to TRBJ2-5; D unclear. The CDR3 has 14 amino acids. V lost 0 bases, J lost 2 bases, and 7 bases lay in between. Germline values: CDR1 ENHRY, CDR2 SYGVKD. The CDR3, as DNA: TGTGCCATCAGTGAGTCGCGGACGCAAGAGACCCAGTACTTC. This sequence encodes CAISESRTQETQYF.

The sample holds a few counts of this clonotype. J is TRBJ2-7 and V is TRBV20-1; 8 nucleotides match TRBD1. This CDR3 is built from 14 residues. CDR1 and CDR2 from the germline V gene are DFQATT and SNEGSKA (reference sequence). J was trimmed by 5 bases and V by 0 bases; bases with no gene match: 6. The CDR3 is CSARDLGQGNEQYF. The DNA of the CDR3 is TGCAGTGCTAGAGATCTAGGACAGGGTAACGAGCAGTACTTC.

This clonotype came up a few times. The chain employs TRBV7-8 and TRBJ2-2; TRBD1 matches at 11 bases. CDR1 SGHVS and CDR2 FQNEAQ come from the germline V gene. The CDR3 is made up of 16 amino acids. V shed 5 bases and J 6 bases; nucleotides not matched to a gene: 8. The CDR3 nucleotides are TGTGCCAGCAGCCTAATGGGGACAGGGGGTGCCGGGGAGCTGTTTTTT. Translation: CASSLMGTGGAGELFF.

The V gene is TRBV7-8, the J gene TRBJ2-3, with D uncertain. The CDR3 loop spans 12 amino acids. Trimming pared 0 bases from V and 5 bases from J, leaving 3 bases between. From germline, CDR1 is SGHVS and CDR2 FQNEAQ. The DNA of the CDR3 is TGTGCCAGCAGCTTAGCCCAAGATACGCAGTATTTT. It yields the protein CASSLAQDTQYF. Full variable domain (remainder filled in from reference TRBV7-8 and TRBJ2-3): GAGVSQSPRYKVAKRGQDVALRCDPISGHVSLFWYQQALGQGPEFLTYFQNEAQLDKSGLPSDRFFAERPEGSVSTLKIQRTQQEDSAVYLCASSLAQDTQYFGPGTRLTVL.

This clonotype came up a few times. V and J are TRBV4-1 and TRBJ1-1; 7 nucleotides line up with TRBD1. V lost 1 base, J lost 1 base, and 6 bases stayed unmatched. Germline V gene lookup returns CDR1 MGHRA and CDR2 YSYEKL. The CDR3 totals 16 residues. CDR3 protein: CASSQVREGANTEAFF. The CDR3 bases are TGCGCCAGCAGCCAAGTTAGAGAGGGGGCGAACACTGAAGCTTTCTTT.

This clonotype has only a few counts. This sequence joins TRBV20-1 and TRBJ2-4; TRBD2 matches at 7 bases. Losses at the gene ends were 5 bases for V and 6 bases for J; bases not matched to a gene: 7. The CDR3 contains 13 residues. Germline V lookup: CDR1 DFQATT, CDR2 SNEGSKA (reference sequence). CDR3 loop: CSAPRGGGNIQYF. CDR3 in DNA: TGCAGTGCTCCCCGAGGCGGGGGAAACATTCAGTACTTC.

As for this clonotype: Since a much larger clone is just one base distant, this may be a read error. The chain carries TRBV27 and TRBJ2-1, with 8 nucleotides matching TRBD1. The CDR3 runs 14 residues. Germline CDR1 MNHEY, CDR2 SMNVEV (reference sequence). In DNA form, the CDR3 reads TGTGCCAGCAGTCCGGGACAGGAGGTCAATGAGCAGTTATTC. This encodes CASSPGQEVNEQLF.

This clonotype was counted ten times or more. The rearrangement joins TRBV5-1 to TRBJ1-2, with 11 bases identical to TRBD1. Germline-derived CDR1 and CDR2 are SGHRS and YFSETQ. CDR3 length: 15 amino acids. Unmatched junction bases numbered 6, after V lost 0 bases and J lost 8 bases. The CDR3 DNA follows: TGCGCCAGCAGCTTGGCCGGGACAGGGGGGGAAGGCTACACCTTC. Translated, it gives CASSLAGTGGEGYTF. The entire variable domain, with the rest obtained from reference TRBV5-1 and TRBJ1-2, is as follows: KAGVTQTPRYLIKTRGQQVTLSCSPISGHRSVSWYQQTPGQGLQFLFEYFSETQRNKGNFPGRFSGRQFSNSRSEMNVSTLELGDSALYLCASSLAGTGGEGYTFGSGTRLTVV.

The CDR3 DNA follows: TGTGCCAGCACTCCGGGACAGGGAACAAATCAGCCCCAGCATTTT. Translation gives CASTPGQGTNQPQHF. This chain joins TRBV12-3 or TRBV12-4 and TRBJ1-5; TRBD1 agrees at 9 bases. This CDR3 has 15 amino acids. V lost 7 bases, J lost 4 bases, and 8 bases stayed unmatched.

This clonotype was picked up a small number of times. The genes are TRBV15 and TRBJ2-7, with 8 positions matching TRBD1. Germline V gene data show CDR1 as LNHNV and CDR2 as YYDKDF (reference sequence). The CDR3 has 13 residues. V was clipped by 8 bases and J by 5 bases; unmatched bases: 8. The CDR3 reads CATGRDRQDEQYV. As DNA, the CDR3 is TGTGCCACCGGCCGGGACAGGCAGGACGAGCAGTACGTC.

The V call is TRBV29-1, the J call TRBJ2-1; D is undetermined. Germline V gene lookup returns CDR1 SQVTM and CDR2 ANQGSEA. The CDR3 is made up of 10 amino acids. Trimming removed 6 bases at V and 7 bases at J, with 7 bases between. The chain's CDR3 is CSVHYNEQFF. The CDR3 bases are TGCAGCGTCCACTATAATGAGCAGTTCTTC.

This clonotype turned up a few times. The V call is TRBV3-1, the J call TRBJ2-4; no clear D. Germline V gives CDR1 LGHDT, CDR2 YNNKEL (reference sequence). The V gene lost 0 bases and the J gene lost 7 bases, with 10 bases spanning the gap. The CDR3 consists of 14 residues. The CDR3 bases are TGTGCCAGCAGCCAAGATAAGGGTTGGAACATTCAGTACTTC. Protein: CASSQDKGWNIQYF.

A few counts support this clonotype. The chain joins TRBV7-2 to TRBJ1-6, with D maybe TRBD1 (5 bases). V was clipped by 3 bases and J by 10 bases, with 13 bases between them. Looked up from germline, CDR1 is SGHTA and CDR2 is FQGNSA. The CDR3 length is 14 residues. The CDR3 region has the DNA TGTGCCAGCAGCTTCGGCAGGGTAGGCTCACCCCTCCACTTT. Its translation is CASSFGRVGSPLHF.

The V and J genes are TRBV12-3 or TRBV12-4 and TRBJ1-1, with D perhaps matching TRBD1 (5 bases). CDR3 length equals 14 residues. V was clipped by 3 bases and J by 0 bases, with 8 bases between them. The CDR3, as DNA: TGTGCCAGCAGTTTCCAGGGAATGAACACTGAAGCTTTCTTT. Protein: CASSFQGMNTEAFF.

In its sample, this clonotype was seen a few times. The rearrangement uses TRBV18 and TRBJ2-3; 15 bases fit TRBD2. The CDR3 contains 16 residues. Germline CDR1 is KGHSH and CDR2 is LQKENI. V lost 3 bases to trimming and J lost 5 bases; unmatched junction nucleotides: 3. The CDR3 region has the DNA TGTGCCAGCTCACCGGGACTAGCGGGGGGTGGAGATACGCAGTATTTT. It specifies CASSPGLAGGGDTQYF. Combining the CDR3 with reference TRBV18 and TRBJ2-3 gives the whole variable domain NAGVMQNPRHLVRRRGQEARLRCSPMKGHSHVYWYRQLPEEGLKFMVYLQKENIIDESGMPKERFSAEFPKEGPSILRIQQVVRGDSAAYFCASSPGLAGGGDTQYFGPGTRLTVL.

This chain connects TRBV20-1 to TRBJ2-7, with 9 bases matching TRBD1. Germline CDR1 DFQATT, CDR2 SNEGSKA (reference sequence). The CDR3 covers 13 residues. Trimming took 5 bases from V and 5 from J; bases not matched to a gene: 7. The CDR3 sequence is CSAHPGQGNEQYF. CDR3 DNA sequence: TGCAGTGCTCATCCGGGACAGGGAAACGAGCAGTACTTC.

The sample holds one count of this clonotype. The chain recombines TRBV4-2 with TRBJ2-5; no clear D. Trimming left V 3 bases short and J 3 bases short, with 14 bases between. The CDR3 totals 15 residues. Germline V gives CDR1 LGHNA, CDR2 YNFKEQ. The CDR3 DNA reads as TGTGCCAGCAGCCAGTACCCCGGACCTAAAGAGACCCAGTACTTC. It encodes CASSQYPGPKETQYF.